The subject of this entry is one T cell receptor (beta chain). The data belong to a study of PD-L1 blockade in urothelial cancer. The germline gives CDR1 SQVTM, CDR2 ANQGSEA. Trimming cost V 3 bases and J 4 bases, with 6 bases left between them. There are 11 residues in the CDR3. Each PCR contained spiked-in synthetic TCR analog templates. TCRdb's table, derived via immunoSEQ multiplex PCR, lists solely in-frame clones and lacks some. The sample lists tens of thousands of clones, around 81% occurring once. Time point: pretreatment peripheral blood. Per-patient samples, pretreatment and on-treatment, numbered 1 to 8.

The sequence was collected from a man aged 70-80 years with urothelial cancer. The sample in question was PBMCs, obtained around atezolizumab (anti-PD-L1) treatment. The gene calls are TRBV29-1 and TRBJ1-2, with D unresolved. CDR3 nucleotides: TGCAGCGTTGATGGTAGCTATGGCTACACCTTC. Protein product: CSVDGSYGYTF.